The following is a TCR beta chain sequence with its context. This record comes from a study of T cell changes during pregnancy in multiple sclerosis. Some clones are missing from TCRdb's copy, which holds only in-frame ones; the method was immunoSEQ multiplex PCR. This sample has around 40,000 clones; over 80% occur once, and the top ten carry approximately 0.71%. The germline V gene has CDR1 SGHTA and CDR2 FQGNSA. Losses at the gene ends were 5 bases for V and 4 bases for J; bases not matched to a gene: 1. The CDR3 contains 12 residues. The sample here was CD4+ T cells from peripheral blood mononuclear cells, taken before pregnancy. The TCR originated in a female donor with multiple sclerosis, enrolled in a pregnancy study. The chain links TRBV7-2 to TRBJ1-2; TRBD1 matches 7 bases. The CDR3 nucleotides read TGTGCCAGCAGCAGGGACAGCTATGGCTACACCTTC. Protein: CASSRDSYGYTF. Using reference TRBV7-2 and TRBJ1-2 for the parts outside the CDR3, the full variable domain is GAGVSQSPSNKVTEKGKDVELRCDPISGHTALYWYRQSLGQGLEFLIYFQGNSAPDKSGLPSDRFSAERTGGSVSTLTIQRTQQEDSAVYLCASSRDSYGYTFGSGTRLTVV.